These T cell receptor beta chains were read from a single sample in a study of blood T cell repertoires in COVID-19. TCRdb keeps only in-frame clones here, not all; method: immunoSEQ multiplex PCR. The sample lists 250,000 or so clones; about 86% were seen once. The sequenced material came from PBMCs or T cells enriched from blood (not recorded which). The receptors originated from a man in his forties or fifties who had recovered from COVID-19. Each CDR3 is given without its conserved first and last residue. Each record gives: D gene, V gene, CDR3 protein. A D gene is named only where the DNA matches it firmly.

. | TRBV19 | ASSRSGDSYNEQF
TRBD1 | TRBV3-1/TRBV3-2 | ASSRRQGFYSGANVLT
. | TRBV21-1 | ASSRDRGHWNQPQH
TRBD1 | TRBV29-1 | SVDSLDRGYYGYT
TRBD1 | TRBV28 | ASSSIRQGRDTQY
. | TRBV11-2 | ASSLTGTQPQH
. | TRBV4-1 | ASSQDQGGETQY
. | TRBV19 | ASSILGANTGELF
. | TRBV11-3 | ASSLVTLGANEQF
. | TRBV7-8 | ASSLDNREFTNYGYT
. | TRBV2 | ASTRGSGNQPQH
TRBD1 | TRBV14 | ASSLARGTVYGYT
TRBD2 | TRBV4-3 | ASSEEPGLAPTGELF
TRBD1 | TRBV19 | ASSRGVRQGPYNEQF
TRBD2 | TRBV11-3 | ASSLGALAAYNEQF
TRBD1 | TRBV6-4 | ASSDSPGGLGSPLH
. | TRBV28 | ASTPRLAEGGDNEQF
. | TRBV30 | AWSKRTSEQY
TRBD1 | TRBV9 | ASSLEVRGQSNSPLH
. | TRBV2 | ASSEGDRQPQH
. | TRBV7-9 | ASRQDSLANEQF
. | TRBV20-1 | SAIILNEQF
TRBD2 | TRBV19 | ASSIDSPGLAGAVNEQF
TRBD1 | TRBV9 | ASSAAGTANSYEQY
TRBD2 | TRBV29-1 | SVPSAGGPGGELF
TRBD1 | TRBV6-1 | ASSEDRGREKLF
TRBD1 | TRBV5-1 | ASSLAQGGGYEQY
TRBD2 | TRBV11-3 | ASSSSGRPTTDTQY
. | TRBV5-1 | ASSTSGSYNEQF
. | TRBV6-5 | ASSSHVSGNTIY
. | TRBV5-1 | ASSLVLTGMGNIQY
TRBD1 | TRBV5-5 | ATRTGGSTNEKLF
. | TRBV29-1 | SVEERGGKPRGEQY
TRBD1 | TRBV5-6 | ASSLPWDRYNYGYT
. | TRBV5-1 | ASSLGVSATNEKLF
. | TRBV27 | ASSLKSSQPQH
TRBD1 | TRBV4-1 | ASSQDGQGPPGDTQY
TRBD1 | TRBV15 | ATSRPGQGAVETQY
TRBD2 | TRBV24-1 | ATSDNRGRAGEQY
. | TRBV12-3/TRBV12-4 | ASSFAPGNEQF
. | TRBV14 | ASSQDREAFYNEQF
. | TRBV4-3 | ASSQDLAGTTNEKLF
TRBD1 | TRBV11-3 | ASSFRDRGQETQY
TRBD1 | TRBV25-1 | ASSKGDRGTQY
TRBD2 | TRBV28 | ATLAGPYNEQF
. | TRBV9 | ASSVGTQAGELF
TRBD1 | TRBV4-3 | ASSQDHYGTGNEQY
. | TRBV7-2 | ASSLDAATANTEAF
. | TRBV5-1 | ASSALTSEYEQY
. | TRBV4-2 | ASSQGINSAGEQY
TRBD1 | TRBV5-6 | ASTVTGGEADTQY
. | TRBV29-1 | SAGAAQETQY
. | TRBV9 | ASSAAGSAWGYT
TRBD2 | TRBV5-1 | ASSPTSGYHEQY
TRBD1 | TRBV19 | ASSSTGGWNAEAF
. | TRBV5-8 | ASSTKDSYNEKLF
. | TRBV11-2 | ASSLVEGTEAF
TRBD2 | TRBV5-4 | ASSDGGSGRGGETQY
. | TRBV20-1 | SALGGSQV
. | TRBV7-8 | ASSSAGLSNSPLH